The 28 T cell receptor beta chains below were found in one sample sequenced in a study of blood T cells in healthy people across ages. PCR was performed a second time for 7 to 11 cycles using a sample-barcoded 5' primer and a J-beta primer mix. A single record per CDR3 protein comes from TCRdb applying MiXCR to the 5' RACE reads. The table records more than 800,000 distinct CDR3 sequences, 29% of them present only once. Material: blood. These receptors came from a woman older than 75 in good health.

As to this clonotype: In this CDR3 the conserved last residue, phenylalanine or tryptophan, is missing, so a read error is likely. The chain is built from TRBV5-1 and TRBJ1-1; 7 bases align to TRBD1. V was clipped by 4 bases and J by 5 bases; unmatched bases: 11. This CDR3 has 15 residues. Germline V gives CDR1 SGHRS, CDR2 YFSETQ. CDR3 coding DNA: TGCGCCAGCAGCCCTTGGACAGGAGCTAGTACTGAAGCTTTCTTA. Its protein is CASSPWTGASTEAFL.

Concerning this clonotype: Germline and junction disagree at one end, which may indicate a read error. The chain employs TRBV6-5 and TRBJ1-1, with no clear D. The length of the CDR3 is 15 residues. Germline lookup yields CDR1 MNHEY and CDR2 SVGAGI. The CDR3 protein is CARSPLRDMNTEAFF. The CDR3 DNA is TGTGCCCGCAGCCCCTTGAGGGATATGAACACTGAAGCTTTCTTT.

This clonotype was counted only a few times. A much larger clone lies one base from this, so it may be a read error. The genes are TRBV7-2 and TRBJ2-5; D perhaps matches TRBD2 (5 bases). Germline V gene data show CDR1 as SGHTA and CDR2 as FQGNSA. The CDR3 is 14 residues long. CDR3 sequence: CANSYITRRETQYF. CDR3 in DNA: TGTGCCAACAGCTATATAACTAGGAGAGAGACCCAGTACTTC.

This clonotype was found many times. The chain is built from TRBV20-1 and TRBJ2-5; 8 nucleotides match TRBD1. The CDR3 contains 15 residues. In germline, CDR1 is DFQATT, CDR2 SNEGSKA (reference sequence). V was pared by 6 bases and J by 2 bases, with 11 bases of the junction left unmatched. CDR3 nucleotide sequence: TGCAGTGCGAGTGGGCTAGACAGGGGTCAAGAGACCCAGTACTTC. It is translated as CSASGLDRGQETQYF.

This clonotype was found many times. The rearrangement joins TRBV6-2 or TRBV6-3 to TRBJ2-1; 11 positions agree with TRBD2. The J segment lost 2 bases and the V segment lost 4 bases, leaving 4 bases of the junction unmatched. CDR1 and CDR2 (germline): MNHEY, SVGEGT. This CDR3 is built from 16 residues. For the CDR3, the DNA is TGTGCCAGCAGTTCACTACTAGCGGGGGCCTACAATGAGCAGTTCTTC. Translated, it gives CASSSLLAGAYNEQFF.

For this clonotype: A much larger clone lies a single base off, so this may be a read error. The rearrangement links TRBV7-9 to TRBJ2-3, with a possible D match to TRBD2 (6 bases). The CDR3 contains 15 residues. Germline CDR1 SEHNR, CDR2 FQNEAQ (reference sequence). The CDR3 region has the DNA TGTTCCAGCAGCTTAGGAGGGGCGAGGATCGATACGCAGTATTTT. It encodes CSSSLGGARIDTQYF.

This clonotype was recorded a few times. The chain couples TRBV28 to TRBJ2-3; D may be TRBD1 or TRBD2 (5 bases each). Trimming shortened V by 3 bases and J by 8 bases, and 15 bases separated the two germline ends. Germline CDR1 MDHEN, CDR2 SYDVKM. The CDR3 is made up of 14 amino acids. The CDR3 nucleotides read TGTGCCAGCAGTTTGGGGGACGGGGCGGGTACGCAGTATTTT. Translating gives CASSLGDGAGTQYF.

V and J are TRBV4-3 and TRBJ1-4, with D perhaps matching TRBD1 (5 bases). The V end was cut by 1 base, the J end by 5 bases, with 17 bases between. This CDR3 comprises 17 residues. Germline V gene sequence: CDR1 LGHNA, CDR2 YSLEER. The CDR3 region has the DNA TGCGCCAGCAGCCAAGCCCCCTCGCCGGGGGGAAATGAAAAACTGTTTTTT. It specifies CASSQAPSPGGNEKLFF.

This clonotype was picked up one time. This may stem from a read error, because a much larger clone lies one nucleotide away. This chain uses TRBV6-2 or TRBV6-3 with TRBJ2-7, with 8 positions matching TRBD2. The assigned J gene may be wrong: the sequence end matches TRBJ2-5 better. Germline V CDR1 and CDR2: MNHEY, SVGEGT. The CDR3 runs 15 residues. CDR3 in DNA: TGTGCCAACAGTTACGGGAGGGGCTCAAAAGAGACCCAGTACTTC. Translated, it gives CANSYGRGSKETQYF.

About this clonotype: This may arise from a read error, as a much more abundant clone is one base away. The gene calls are TRBV4-2 and TRBJ2-2; the D gene is possibly TRBD2 (7 bases). Per the germline V gene, CDR1 is LGHNA and CDR2 is YNFKEQ. The length of the CDR3 is 16 residues. CDR3 DNA: TGTACCAGCAGCCAAGAGGGGGGGCCTAACACCGGGGAGCTGTTTTTT. Its protein product is CTSSQEGGPNTGELFF.

As regards this clonotype: One junction end does not reproduce the germline sequence, and a read error may be involved. The chain combines TRBV27 with TRBJ2-1; D is undetermined. The CDR3 covers 13 residues. Germline V gene lookup returns CDR1 MNHEY and CDR2 SMNVEV (reference sequence). CDR3 DNA sequence: TGTGCCAGCAGATTATTAGCAGGCAATGAGCAGTTCTTC. The encoded protein is CASRLLAGNEQFF.

This clonotype occurred many times. The chain couples TRBV12-3 or TRBV12-4 to TRBJ2-1; D unresolved. CDR3 length: 16 amino acids. V gave up 6 bases and J gave up 2 bases, with 17 bases separating them. The CDR3 loop is CASSLTPGGAYNEQFF. CDR3 nucleotide sequence: TGTGCCAGCAGCCTTACCCCAGGTGGTGCCTACAATGAGCAGTTCTTC.

The chain couples TRBV3-1 to TRBJ1-2; D possibly corresponds to TRBD1 (5 bases). The CDR3 extends over 14 amino acids. V was shortened by 5 bases and J by 3 bases, with 13 bases between the two germline ends. Looked up from germline, CDR1 is LGHDT and CDR2 is YNNKEL (reference sequence). The DNA of the CDR3 is TGTGCCAGCAGCGAATCGGGACGGCACTATGGCTACACCTTC. Residues: CASSESGRHYGYTF.

This clonotype was seen only a few times. J is TRBJ1-1 and V is TRBV6-5; D gene unclear. V was shortened by 6 bases and J by 1 base, with 9 bases between the two germline ends. Germline assignment: CDR1 MNHEY and CDR2 SVGAGI. CDR3 length: 13 residues. The CDR3 loop is CASRKTKNTEAFF. In DNA, the CDR3 is TGTGCCAGCAGAAAAACCAAGAACACTGAAGCTTTCTTT.

There are many counts of this clonotype. J is TRBJ2-7 and V is TRBV11-2; D call uncertain. Germline CDR1 reads SGHAT; CDR2 reads FQNNGV. This CDR3 has 12 amino acids. V was trimmed by 5 bases and J by 3 bases, leaving 8 bases between them. Written as DNA, the CDR3 is TGTGCCAGCAGCCCGCGAAGCTACGAGCAGTACTTC. It encodes CASSPRSYEQYF.

The rearrangement joins TRBV19 to TRBJ1-1; 9 nucleotides agree with TRBD1. V shed 7 bases, J shed 1 base, and the junction held 10 bases outside the gene matches. The germline V gene has CDR1 LNHDA and CDR2 SQIVND (reference sequence). The CDR3 runs to 16 residues. The DNA for the CDR3 is TGTGCCAGTAACCTAGGACCGGGACAGGGGAACACTGAAGCTTTCTTT. Its protein product is CASNLGPGQGNTEAFF.

This clonotype showed up many times. The V gene is TRBV20-1, the J gene TRBJ2-7, with TRBD2 matching 7 bases. V lost 0 bases and J lost 6; bases outside the gene matches: 5. CDR1 and CDR2 from the germline V gene are DFQATT and SNEGSKA (reference sequence). The CDR3 has 13 amino acids. CDR3 loop: CSAREGGGGEQYF. DNA for the CDR3: TGCAGTGCTAGAGAGGGCGGGGGTGGCGAGCAGTACTTC.

The chain uses TRBV3-1 and TRBJ1-1; D perhaps matches TRBD1 (6 bases). This CDR3 contains 15 residues. Deletions cut 2 bases from V and 0 bases from J, with 10 bases between. Germline CDR1 reads LGHDT; CDR2 reads YNNKEL (reference sequence). CDR3 residues: CASSQRQAMNTEAFF. The CDR3 DNA follows: TGTGCCAGCAGCCAACGACAGGCCATGAACACTGAAGCTTTCTTT.

This clonotype came up many times. A read error is possible here, since a much larger clone lies one base away. CDR3 nucleotide sequence: TGTGCCAGCAGCTTAGGTGGCTCGTTAGAGCAGTACTTC. As protein: CASSLGGSLEQYF. The V and J genes are TRBV7-9 and TRBJ2-5; D unresolved. V lost 1 base and J lost 11, with 14 bases in between. This CDR3 has 13 residues. Germline CDR1 is SEHNR and CDR2 is FQNEAQ (reference sequence).

There are many counts of this clonotype. J is TRBJ1-2 and V is TRBV7-2; 8 bases align to TRBD1. The ends lost 1 base at V and 7 bases at J; junction bases unmatched: 5. CDR1 SGHTA and CDR2 FQGNSA come from the germline V gene. The CDR3 is 14 residues long. CDR3 loop: CASSLGTGNSGYTF. As DNA, the CDR3 is TGTGCCAGCAGCTTAGGGACAGGGAATAGTGGCTACACCTTC. Full variable domain (rest looked up from reference TRBV7-2 and TRBJ1-2): GAGVSQSPSNKVTEKGKDVELRCDPISGHTALYWYRQSLGQGLEFLIYFQGNSAPDKSGLPSDRFSAERTGGSVSTLTIQRTQQEDSAVYLCASSLGTGNSGYTFGSGTRLTVV.

This clonotype has just a few counts. This chain joins TRBV3-1 and TRBJ2-5; the match to TRBD1 covers 9 bases. The CDR3 extends over 12 amino acids. The germline V gene has CDR1 LGHDT and CDR2 YNNKEL (reference sequence). V was pared by 8 bases and J by 4 bases, with 2 bases of the junction left unmatched. The CDR3 here is CASGQGPETQYF. The CDR3 DNA reads as TGTGCCAGCGGACAGGGGCCAGAGACCCAGTACTTC.

At least ten counts were recorded for this clonotype. This sequence joins TRBV7-9 and TRBJ1-1, with D possibly being TRBD1 (5 bases). The CDR3 contains 16 residues. Trimming removed 5 bases at V and 3 bases at J, with 19 bases between. Germline-derived CDR1 and CDR2 are SEHNR and FQNEAQ (reference sequence). CDR3 in DNA: TGTGCCAGCAGCCCCCGAGGGGCTGGGGCCTACACTGAAGCTTTCTTT. This encodes CASSPRGAGAYTEAFF. The full variable domain, in which reference TRBV7-9 and TRBJ1-1 provide the parts outside the CDR3, is DTGVSQNPRHKITKRGQNVTFRCDPISEHNRLYWYRQTLGQGPEFLTYFQNEAQLEKSRLLSDRFSAERPKGSFSTLEIQRTEQGDSAMYLCASSPRGAGAYTEAFFGQGTRLTVV.

The chain uses TRBV7-2 and TRBJ1-2, with 7 bases identical to TRBD1. Germline CDR1 SGHTA, CDR2 FQGNSA. The CDR3 runs 14 residues. The V and J ends lost 3 bases and 4 bases, in that order; junction bases with no gene match: 5. In nucleotides, the CDR3 is TGTGCCAGCAGCTTCGACAGGGCCGTCTATGGCTACACCTTC. It codes for CASSFDRAVYGYTF. The full variable domain, completed using reference TRBV7-2 and TRBJ1-2, is GAGVSQSPSNKVTEKGKDVELRCDPISGHTALYWYRQSLGQGLEFLIYFQGNSAPDKSGLPSDRFSAERTGGSVSTLTIQRTQQEDSAVYLCASSFDRAVYGYTFGSGTRLTVV.

This clonotype was seen many times. CDR3: CASTSLRTGELFF. For the CDR3, the DNA is TGTGCCAGCACCAGTTTGAGGACCGGGGAGCTGTTTTTT. The V call is TRBV11-2, the J call TRBJ2-2; D not certain. There are 13 residues in the CDR3. The germline V and J ends were trimmed by 7 bases and 5 bases, with 11 bases remaining between them. Germline CDR1 is SGHAT and CDR2 is FQNNGV.

For this clonotype: A single base separates this from a much larger clone, so it may be a read error. The chain employs TRBV7-6 and TRBJ2-3, with TRBD2 as a possible D gene (7 bases). Germline-derived CDR1 and CDR2 are SGHVS and FNYEAQ. The CDR3 extends over 16 amino acids. Trimming stripped 4 bases from V and 2 bases from J, with 16 bases between. Here the CDR3 reads CASSSASGGPTDTQYF. DNA of the CDR3: TGTGCCAGCAGCTCAGCTTCGGGGGGCCCCACAGATACGCAGTATTTT. Variable domain in full (rest from reference TRBV7-6 and TRBJ2-3): GAGVSQSPRYKVTKRGQDVALRCDPISGHVSLYWYRQALGQGPEFLTYFNYEAQQDKSGLPNDRFSAERPEGSISTLTIQRTEQRDSAMYRCASSSASGGPTDTQYFGPGTRLTVL.

V is TRBV24-1 and J is TRBJ1-1; TRBD1 agrees at 8 bases. After removal of 4 bases from V and 0 bases from J, the junction contained 3 bases not matched to a gene. Looked up from germline, CDR1 is KGHDR and CDR2 is SFDVKD. The CDR3 consists of 15 residues. This CDR3 is CATSDKDRVNTEAFF. Here the CDR3 DNA reads TGTGCCACCAGTGACAAGGACAGGGTGAACACTGAAGCTTTCTTT.

This clonotype has just a few counts. The rearrangement joins TRBV12-3 or TRBV12-4 to TRBJ2-2; D gene ambiguous. The CDR3 length is 12 residues. The V end was cut by 4 bases, the J end by 5 bases, with 5 bases between. This CDR3 is CASSSLTGELFF. Here the CDR3 DNA reads TGTGCCAGCAGTTCCTTAACCGGGGAGCTGTTTTTT.

At least ten counts were recorded for this clonotype. The V call is TRBV3-1, the J call TRBJ1-2; maybe TRBD1 (5 bases). V dropped 2 bases and J dropped 11 bases, with 18 bases sitting between them. CDR3 size: 14 residues. Germline CDR1 reads LGHDT; CDR2 reads YNNKEL (reference sequence). The CDR3 loop is CASSQLQATAAYTF. The CDR3 nucleotides read TGTGCCAGCAGCCAACTACAGGCTACCGCGGCATACACCTTC.